The 4 T cell receptor beta chains in this list originate from one sample, sequenced in a study of T cell repertoires in cytomegalovirus infection. A single record per CDR3 protein comes from TCRdb applying MiXCR to the reads. The sample holds approximately 730,000 distinct CDR3 sequences, around 29% seen once. For these TCRs, the target antigens are not known. This specimen consisted of cultured CD8+ T cells from PBMCs, obtained from culture after CMV antigen stimulation. These receptor sequences come from a human donor in good health (CMV status not recorded). Some clones in this sample may be carry-over from other donors' samples.

V is TRBV6-2 or TRBV6-3 and J is TRBJ2-7; TRBD1 is a possible D gene (5 bases). CDR1 and CDR2 from the germline V gene are MNHEY and SVGEGT. Trimming left V 6 bases short and J 4 bases short, with 7 bases between. The CDR3 has 11 residues. The DNA of the CDR3 is TGTGCCAGCAGCAACAGGTACGAGCAGTACGTC. This gives the protein CASSNRYEQYV.

This clonotype was counted between two and nine times. Relative to the germline gene, one junction end is altered; a read error may explain this. This chain connects TRBV6-2 or TRBV6-3 to TRBJ2-1; 7 bases are a match to TRBD2. The germline CDR1 and CDR2 sequences are MNHEY and SVGEGT. The CDR3 sequence is 14 residues long. CDR3 DNA sequence: TGTGCAAGCAAGCGGGGCGGTGTGTACAATGAGCAGTTCTTC. Translating gives CASKRGGVYNEQFF.

This clonotype has ten or more counts. The chain links TRBV7-2 to TRBJ2-7, with D tentatively TRBD2 (5 bases). The V end was cut by 1 base, the J end by 3 bases, with 13 bases between. Germline V gene sequence: CDR1 SGHTA, CDR2 FQGNSA. The CDR3 consists of 15 residues. Here the CDR3 reads CASSLGWGEGYEQYV. Here the CDR3 DNA reads TGTGCCAGCAGCTTAGGGTGGGGAGAGGGCTACGAGCAGTACGTC.

This clonotype was found many times. This chain uses TRBV19 with TRBJ1-5; D not certain. V lost 3 bases and J lost 4, with 13 bases in between. Germline CDR1 reads LNHDA; CDR2 reads SQIVND (reference sequence). The CDR3 consists of 15 residues. The CDR3 nucleotides are TGTGCCAGTAGTATGATGGCAGGCGCGAATCAGCCCCAGCATTTT. The encoded protein is CASSMMAGANQPQHF.